This T cell receptor (beta chain) was documented in a study of somatic mutations in cytotoxic T cells in rheumatoid arthritis. Study as a whole: The flow sorting of some V beta antibody-stained T-cell populations reached nearly 100% purity, and the sorted populations included V beta1+ cells sequenced for TCRB.

Clones were sequenced by immunoSEQ multiplex PCR, and TCRdb holds only the in-frame ones, with some missing. Here the sample spans approximately 25,000 clones, over 65% being singletons. Looked up from germline, CDR1 is LGHNA and CDR2 is YNFKEQ. The length of the CDR3 is 13 residues. V gave up 4 bases and J gave up 7 bases, with 14 bases separating them. As for this clone: Its antigen is currently unknown.

Study results and limitations: With age, CD8+ clonality increased in rheumatoid arthritis patients, whereas no such increase appeared in healthy controls. CD8+ T-cell clonality did not differ significantly between rheumatoid arthritis patients and age-matched healthy controls.

CD4+ cells and CD8+ cells were each obtained through positive magnetic bead selection, and their purity was assessed by flow cytometry. The sequenced sample consisted of CD8+ T cells sorted from blood. This TCR came from a woman younger than 30 in good health. V gene TRBV4-2 combines with J gene TRBJ2-7; no clear D gene. The CDR3 spells CASSRTSSREQYF. The DNA for the CDR3 is TGTGCCAGCAGCCGCACGTCCTCTAGGGAGCAGTACTTC.